This is a list of T cell receptor beta chains from one sample in a study of cytomegalovirus exposure and HLA in healthy donors. The repertoire was sequenced with immunoSEQ multiplex PCR; TCRdb's copy has only in-frame clones and lacks some. The table records approximately 180,000 clones, roughly 13% of them present only once. Sequencing was done on a sample of PBMCs. All receptors derive from a man aged 50 to 60 in good health and CMV-seropositive. The CDR3 runs from the conserved cysteine through the conserved F or W. The order of the fields is V gene, J gene, clone size, D gene, CDR3 DNA, CDR3 protein. A D gene is named only where the DNA matches it firmly. Only some rows state a clone size, as once, few, many or a class for expanded clones.

TRBV2	TRBJ1-3	few	-	TGTGCCAGCAGGTTTCGGGAATACTCTGGAAACACCATATATTTT	CASRFREYSGNTIYF
TRBV27	TRBJ1-3	-	-	TGTGCCAGCAGTTCGAGCTCTGGAAACACCATATATTTT	CASSSSSGNTIYF
TRBV6-5	TRBJ1-1	-	TRBD1	TGTGCCAGCAGTTACTCCCGGACAGGGGGCAGTACTGAAGCTTTCTTT	CASSYSRTGGSTEAFF
TRBV6-1	TRBJ2-7	-	TRBD2	TGTGCCAGCAGTGAAACGGGACTAGCGGGGAGTTACGAGCAGTACTTC	CASSETGLAGSYEQYF
TRBV7-2	TRBJ2-5	few	TRBD2	TGTGCCAGCAGCCGCGGGGGGGGACAAGCCCAGTACTTC	CASSRGGGQAQYF
TRBV6-1	TRBJ1-2	-	-	TGTGCCAGCAGTGGGCGGCTGTCTAGATATGGCTACACCTTC	CASSGRLSRYGYTF
TRBV6-1	TRBJ1-5	few	TRBD1	TGTGCCAGCTGGGACAGGGTTGACAATCAGCCCCAGCATTTT	CASWDRVDNQPQHF
TRBV9	TRBJ1-4	few	-	TGTGCCAGCAGCGTAGGAACAGGTGGGGGGGAAAAACTGTTTTTT	CASSVGTGGGEKLFF
TRBV7-9	TRBJ2-1	few	TRBD2	TGTGCCAGCAGCCCCGGGACTAGCGGGACCGACAATGAGCAGTTCTTC	CASSPGTSGTDNEQFF
TRBV19	TRBJ2-5	-	TRBD1	TGTGCCAGTAGTATCAGGGGGCGGGAGACCCAGTACTTC	CASSIRGRETQYF
TRBV7-2	TRBJ2-3	-	TRBD2	TGTGCCAGCAGCTTTGCGGGGGGCACAGATACGCAGTATTTT	CASSFAGGTDTQYF
TRBV29-1	TRBJ2-1	few	TRBD2	TGCAGCGTTGACGGGCGGGAGAGCTCCTACAATGAGCAGTTCTTC	CSVDGRESSYNEQFF
TRBV5-1	TRBJ1-1	-	-	TGCGCCAGCAGCCCTCCCGAAGCGGGGGCTGTTGAAGCTTTCTTT	CASSPPEAGAVEAFF
TRBV2	TRBJ2-3	few	TRBD2	TGTGCCAGCAGTACCGGACTAGGGACAGATACGCAGTATTTT	CASSTGLGTDTQYF
TRBV9	TRBJ2-3	-	-	TGTGCCAGCAGCCCCCGGCAGGCCAGCACAGATACGCAGTATTTT	CASSPRQASTDTQYF
TRBV6-1	TRBJ1-2	-	-	TGTGCCAGCAGTGCCTCCAGGGACACACCAGAGGGCTACACCTTC	CASSASRDTPEGYTF
TRBV10-3	TRBJ1-2	few	TRBD1	TGTGCCAGCTCAGGGGGAGCTAACTATGGCTACACCTTC	CASSGGANYGYTF
TRBV5-6	TRBJ1-3	few	-	TGTGCCAGCAGCGTACAGGGCGGAGGAAACACCATATATTTT	CASSVQGGGNTIYF
TRBV6-1	TRBJ1-2	-	TRBD1	TGTGCCAGCAGGCGGACAGGGAATGGCTACACCTTC	CASRRTGNGYTF
TRBV5-6	TRBJ2-1	-	TRBD2	TGTGCCAGCAGCTACCGGAGCGGGGTCGTCTACAATGAGCAGTTCTTC	CASSYRSGVVYNEQFF
TRBV7-2	TRBJ2-7	-	-	TGTGCCAGCAGCTCCCCGGGACAAGCCTACGAGCAGTACTTC	CASSSPGQAYEQYF
TRBV7-9	TRBJ1-2	-	TRBD1	TGTGCCAGCAGCTTGGGACAGGGCGGCTACACCTTC	CASSLGQGGYTF
TRBV5-1	TRBJ2-2	-	TRBD1	TGCGCCAGCAGCTCAACGACAGGGGCCACCGGGGAGCTGTTTTTT	CASSSTTGATGELFF
TRBV28	TRBJ2-5	-	-	TGTGCCAGCAATTCGGGGGTGGAGACCCAGTACTTC	CASNSGVETQYF
TRBV27	TRBJ1-6	-	TRBD1	TGTGCCAGCAGTCCTATGCGCAGACAGGGAATTGGCAATTCACCCCTCCACTTT	CASSPMRRQGIGNSPLHF
TRBV5-4	TRBJ1-3	-	-	TGTGCCAGCAGCTTGGACCAGGGATCTGGAAACACCATATATTTT	CASSLDQGSGNTIYF
TRBV7-8	TRBJ2-5	few	-	TGTGCCAGCAGCTTAGGCGGGTGGGAAGAGACCCAGTACTTC	CASSLGGWEETQYF
TRBV5-4	TRBJ2-3	-	-	TGTGCCAGCACAGGGGAGACGCACGCAGATACGCAGTATTTT	CASTGETHADTQYF
TRBV11-2	TRBJ1-2	-	-	TGCGCCAGCAGCCCCGGGGGGACGGCTAGCTATGGCTACACCTTC	CASSPGGTASYGYTF
TRBV19	TRBJ2-5	-	-	TGTGCCAGTACCTCCACAAGGACCGGCGGGTACGGGGAGACCCAGTACTTC	CASTSTRTGGYGETQYF